The 19 T cell receptor beta chains below were found in one sample sequenced in a study of shared clonotypes between healthy human individuals. Assay: immunoSEQ multiplex PCR; the TCRdb copy retains only in-frame clones and omits some. The data show roughly 720,000 clones, less than 95% seen once. The material sequenced was memory CD8+ T cells from PBMCs. Subset indicated: CD45RO+ cells pooled with CCR7-negative TemRA cells. The receptors here all came from a man younger than 30 in good health. Some clones in this sample may be carry-over from other donors' samples.

This chain links TRBV7-9 with TRBJ1-2; TRBD1 matches 9 bases. This CDR3 has 12 amino acids. CDR1 is SEHNR and CDR2 is FQNEAQ in the germline V gene (reference sequence). The J segment lost 8 bases and the V segment lost 5 bases, leaving 3 bases of the junction unmatched. CDR3 loop: CASSGQGFGYTF. In DNA, the CDR3 is TGTGCCAGCAGCGGACAGGGGTTCGGCTACACCTTC.

The chain recombines TRBV25-1 with TRBJ2-1; 13 bases match TRBD2. V lost 8 bases and J lost 6; bases outside the gene matches: 4. The CDR3 contains 14 residues. Germline V lookup: CDR1 MGHDK, CDR2 SYGVNS. The CDR3 DNA reads TGTGCCAGCGGACTAGCGGGAGACCTCAATGAGCAGTTCTTC. Protein: CASGLAGDLNEQFF.

The gene calls are TRBV7-3 and TRBJ2-3; the D gene is possibly TRBD2 (5 bases). The CDR3 sequence is 15 residues long. V was clipped by 5 bases and J by 2 bases, with 14 bases between them. Looked up from germline, CDR1 is SGHTA and CDR2 is FQGTGA. CDR3 residues: CASSRGGSNTDTQYF. The CDR3, as DNA: TGTGCCAGCAGCCGGGGTGGCAGTAACACAGATACGCAGTATTTT.

This clone was seen just once. The chain uses TRBV9 and TRBJ2-1; D possibly corresponds to TRBD2 (6 bases). CDR3 size: 15 residues. Germline assignment: CDR1 SGDLS and CDR2 YYNGEE. V was clipped by 4 bases and J by 9 bases, with 20 bases between them. The CDR3 protein is CASSLSGTPNPEQFF. The CDR3 bases are TGTGCCAGCAGCCTCTCCGGGACTCCCAACCCTGAGCAGTTCTTC.

The chain recombines TRBV7-8 with TRBJ1-2; D possibly corresponds to TRBD1 (6 bases). Deletions cut 1 base from V and 7 bases from J, with 13 bases between. CDR3 length: 14 residues. Germline V lookup: CDR1 SGHVS, CDR2 FQNEAQ. CDR3 nucleotide sequence: TGTGCCAGCAGCTTAGGGCAGGGGCCCGGTGGCTACACCTTC. Amino acid sequence: CASSLGQGPGGYTF.

The chain links TRBV21-1 to TRBJ2-7; TRBD1, the table's D call, lacks a check against the DNA. TRBV21-1 is a listed pseudogene. The CDR3 extends over 18 amino acids. CDR3 loop: CASSEYRDSLWFRNEQYF. CDR3 in DNA: TGTGCCAGCAGCGAATACCGGGACAGCCTTTGGTTTAGGAACGAGCAGTACTTC.

This rearrangement joins TRBV7-2 to TRBJ1-5, with 7 positions matching TRBD1. V shed 1 base and J 2 bases; nucleotides not matched to a gene: 8. The germline gives CDR1 SGHTA, CDR2 FQGNSA. The CDR3 totals 17 residues. CDR3 bases: TGTGCCAGCAGCTTAGGTCGACAGGGAGCGGGCAATCAGCCCCAGCATTTT. Its protein is CASSLGRQGAGNQPQHF.

The chain recombines TRBV12-5 with TRBJ1-2, with no clear D. The CDR3 consists of 13 residues. With 1 base removed from V and 7 bases from J, the gap between germline ends came to 10 bases. CDR1 and CDR2 from the germline V gene are LGHNT and FRNRAP. In DNA, the CDR3 is TGTGCTAGTGGTTTGGGGACCGCGGGTGGCTACACCTTC. Translating gives CASGLGTAGGYTF.

This chain connects TRBV27 to TRBJ2-2, with TRBD2 identical over 13 bases. V gave up 5 bases and J gave up 4 bases; unmatched junction bases: 4. Germline lookup yields CDR1 MNHEY and CDR2 SMNVEV (reference sequence). The CDR3 contains 16 residues. The DNA of the CDR3 is TGTGCCAGCAGTCCAGGACTAGCGGGAGCCACCGGGGAGCTGTTTTTT. Protein: CASSPGLAGATGELFF.

This clone was counted a few times. J is TRBJ1-1 and V is TRBV30; no definite D call. CDR1 is GTSNPN and CDR2 is SVGIG in the germline V gene (reference sequence). CDR3 length equals 14 residues. The V end was cut by 3 bases, the J end by 8 bases, with 19 bases between. In DNA form, the CDR3 reads TGTGCCTGGAGCCACTCGCTAGGAGTTGGGGAAGCTTTCTTT. Its protein is CAWSHSLGVGEAFF.

The chain carries TRBV6-5 and TRBJ1-2; tentative D call: TRBD1 (5 bases). The V gene lost 6 bases and the J gene lost 0 bases, with 14 bases spanning the gap. The CDR3 extends over 15 amino acids. Germline V gives CDR1 MNHEY, CDR2 SVGAGI. CDR3 sequence: CASRYDIGANYGYTF. The CDR3 bases are TGTGCCAGCAGATACGACATAGGGGCTAACTATGGCTACACCTTC.

This sequence joins TRBV27 and TRBJ2-7; possible D gene TRBD2, 5 bases. Germline values: CDR1 MNHEY, CDR2 SMNVEV (reference sequence). The CDR3 runs to 14 residues. With 4 bases removed from V and 3 bases from J, the gap between germline ends came to 13 bases. CDR3 nucleotides: TGTGCCAGCAGTTCCCCTGGACGGGGCTACGAGCAGTACTTC. Translating it yields CASSSPGRGYEQYF.

The J gene is TRBJ2-3, the V gene TRBV4-3; weak D call: TRBD2 (6 bases). CDR1 is LGHNA, CDR2 YSLEER, per germline. Trimming shortened V by 0 bases and J by 2 bases, and 21 bases separated the two germline ends. The CDR3 runs 19 residues. CDR3 nucleotide sequence: TGCGCCAGCAGCCAAGAAGCTTCGTCGGGAGTGGGGGTCACAGATACGCAGTATTTT. It codes for CASSQEASSGVGVTDTQYF.

The chain recombines TRBV7-2 with TRBJ2-1; D remains ambiguous. The CDR3 is 12 amino acids. Between the trimmed V and J ends, which lost 5 bases and 3 bases, there was a span of 5 bases. Germline CDR1 reads SGHTA; CDR2 reads FQGNSA. This chain's CDR3 is CASSLDYNEQFF. Here the CDR3 DNA reads TGTGCCAGCAGCCTCGACTACAATGAGCAGTTCTTC.

The CDR3 region is CASSHGGLEAFF. The CDR3 nucleotides are TGTGCCAGCAGTCACGGGGGGCTCGAAGCTTTCTTT. V and J are TRBV5-5 and TRBJ1-1, with D perhaps matching TRBD1 (6 bases). Germline assignment: CDR1 SGHKS and CDR2 YYEKEE (reference sequence). The ends were cut back, 5 bases at V and 8 bases at J, with 13 bases in the middle. This CDR3 contains 12 residues.

The chain links TRBV6-1 to TRBJ1-3; possible D gene TRBD1, 5 bases. Germline CDR1 is MNHNS and CDR2 is SASEGT. Between the trimmed V and J ends, which lost 2 bases and 6 bases, there was a span of 17 bases. This CDR3 comprises 16 residues. The CDR3 coding sequence is TGTGCCAGCAGTGAATGGGGGAGCGAGGGGATAAACACCATATATTTT. This translates into CASSEWGSEGINTIYF.

The V gene is TRBV9, the J gene TRBJ2-7; the D gene is possibly TRBD1 (6 bases). Trimming took 4 bases from V and 6 from J, leaving 17 bases between them. Germline lookup yields CDR1 SGDLS and CDR2 YYNGEE. The CDR3 loop spans 14 amino acids. CDR3 coding DNA: TGTGCCAGCAGCCTGGGGGCAGGTGGCCCCGAGCAGTACTTC. Translating gives CASSLGAGGPEQYF.

This clone was recorded only once. This sample includes further DNA sequences coding for the same CDR3. This chain connects TRBV16 to TRBJ2-7; D is tentatively TRBD1 or TRBD2 (5 bases each). This CDR3 is built from 12 residues. V lost 4 bases and J lost 7, with 11 bases in between. CDR1 is KGHSY and CDR2 is FQNENV in the germline V gene. The CDR3 nucleotides are TGTGCCAGCAGCCCCGGGACGGGGGAGCAGTACTTC. Translated: CASSPGTGEQYF.

This chain connects TRBV7-2 to TRBJ1-2; D is ambiguous. V lost 1 base to trimming and J lost 0 bases, with 9 bases between them. The CDR3 sequence is 15 residues long. Germline lookup yields CDR1 SGHTA and CDR2 FQGNSA. The CDR3 loop reads CASSLDSPSNYGYTF. CDR3 in DNA: TGTGCCAGCAGCTTAGACAGCCCCTCTAACTATGGCTACACCTTC.